In this sample, the clone carrying this T cell receptor beta chain turned up many times. Its antigen is still unknown. One end of the junction is discordant with germline, which a read error may explain. This entry is derived from a study of regulatory T cells in long-lasting Graves disease. Study as a whole: Newly diagnosed Graves' patients had under 3 months of antithyroid drugs.

Broader study findings: Rather than thyroid tissue, only peripheral blood underwent study. There was favoring of TRBV28, TRBJ1-2 and TRBJ2-5 in persistent disease.

Time point defined: newly diagnosed GD, antithyroid drugs for less than 3 months. There was RNA extracted from PBMCs, and the TCR library was made from it. CDR1 and CDR2 (germline): SGHRS, YFSETQ. The CDR3 is made up of 13 amino acids. HTBI primers from iRepertoire and Arm-PCR of CDR3 regions yielded the TCR beta libraries. TCRdb reanalysed the multiplex PCR reads using MiXCR and keeps one entry per CDR3 protein. This repertoire shows fewer than 650,000 distinct CDR3 sequences, approximately 16% found once; its top ten account for more than 10%. Another study also made use of these data, one on T cells in Graves' hyperthyroidism and ophthalmopathy. From that report: Most clonotypes expanded in the thyroid (above 0.001) were also present in blood.

V gene TRBV5-1 combines with J gene TRBJ1-5; no firm D call. The sequenced sample was peripheral blood mononuclear cells (PBMCs), obtained at new diagnosis, from a patient treated with antithyroid drugs. The TCR comes from a man aged 18 to 30 with Graves disease. The CDR3 DNA reads TGTGCCAGCAGTTTAGATAGCAATCAGCCCCAGCATTTT. It encodes CASSLDSNQPQHF.